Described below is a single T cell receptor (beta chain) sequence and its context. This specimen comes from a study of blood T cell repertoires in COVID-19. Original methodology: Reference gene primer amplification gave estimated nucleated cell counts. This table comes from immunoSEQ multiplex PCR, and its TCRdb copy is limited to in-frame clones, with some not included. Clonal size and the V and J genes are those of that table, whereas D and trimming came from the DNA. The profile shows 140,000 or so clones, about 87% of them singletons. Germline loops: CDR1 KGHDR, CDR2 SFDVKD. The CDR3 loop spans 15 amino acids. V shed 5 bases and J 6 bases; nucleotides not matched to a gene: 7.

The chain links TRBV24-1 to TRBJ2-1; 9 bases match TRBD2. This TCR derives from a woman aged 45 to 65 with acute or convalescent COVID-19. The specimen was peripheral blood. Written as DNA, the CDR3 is TGTGCCACCAGTGGGGAGACTAGCGGCCTCAATGAGCAGTTCTTC. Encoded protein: CATSGETSGLNEQFF.